This is a list of T cell receptor beta chains from one sample in a study of preoperative IRX-2 immunotherapy in early breast cancer. TCRdb keeps only in-frame clones here, not all; method: immunoSEQ multiplex PCR. The sample includes 24,000 or so clones, just under 80% seen only once; the top ten take less than 2.5%. The material sequenced was lymph node tissue, taken before IRX-2 immunotherapy. The receptors here all came from a human donor with breast cancer. Both conserved end residues are part of each CDR3. D genes are given only for firm matches. Clone size is stated in some rows and not others, as once, few, many or a class when expanded.

v_gene	abundance	d_gene	j_gene	CDR3nt	CDR3aa
TRBV19	-	TRBD1	TRBJ1-5	TGTGCCAGTAGAACCAGGGGGAGTCAGAATCAGCCCCAGCATTTT	CASRTRGSQNQPQHF
TRBV11-3	-	-	TRBJ1-5	TGTGCCAGCAGCTTACTGGAATATAGCAATCAGCCCCAGCATTTT	CASSLLEYSNQPQHF
TRBV7-4	-	-	TRBJ2-3	TGTGCCAGCAACACCTATTGGGGGGATACGCAGTATTTT	CASNTYWGDTQYF
TRBV19	-	-	TRBJ1-3	TGTGCCAGTAGTGACTTGTCGGCGGGGGCTGGAAACACCATATATTTT	CASSDLSAGAGNTIYF
TRBV4-1	-	-	TRBJ1-2	TGCGCCAGCAGCCAAGTGGGGCGGACGAGGATCAGTGGCTACACCTTC	CASSQVGRTRISGYTF
TRBV7-8	-	-	TRBJ1-1	TGTGCCAGCAGCTTCAACGTGGGGGCTGAAGCTTTCTTT	CASSFNVGAEAFF
TRBV28	once	-	TRBJ1-6	TGTGCCAGCAGCATTATGAACTACAGGTGGGGGATTACAGATTCACCCCTCCACTTT	CASSIMNYRWGITDSPLHF
TRBV1	few	-	TRBJ1-4	TGCGCCAGCAGTCAACCAGGGAAATTCGACGAAAAACTGTTTTTT	CASSQPGKFDEKLFF
TRBV6-8	-	-	TRBJ1-5	TGTGCCAGCAGCCTCTGGAGGGATAGCAATCAGCCCCAGCATTTT	CASSLWRDSNQPQHF
TRBV11-3	few	-	TRBJ1-1	TGTGCCAGCAGCTTAGGGCGGTATATTAGGAACACTGAAGCTTTCTTT	CASSLGRYIRNTEAFF
TRBV19	-	TRBD1	TRBJ1-5	TGTGCCAGTAGTATGCGGGACAGGGGGAACAATCAGCCCCAGCATTTT	CASSMRDRGNNQPQHF
TRBV6-8	-	TRBD1	TRBJ1-4	TGTGCCAGCGGACAGGGGCTAACTAATGAAAAACTGTTTTTT	CASGQGLTNEKLFF
TRBV5-1	-	TRBD1	TRBJ2-3	TGCGCCAGCAGCTTGGGGACAGGGATCCGGATCTCGGATACGCAGTATTTT	CASSLGTGIRISDTQYF
TRBV12-5	once	-	TRBJ2-2	TGTGCCAGCACCACTGTCCAGGGCGGATCCGGGGAGCTGTTTTTT	CASTTVQGGSGELFF
TRBV28	-	TRBD1	TRBJ1-2	TGTGCCAGTCTCAATCGGGGACAGCTCTATGGCTACACCTTC	CASLNRGQLYGYTF
TRBV25-1	-	TRBD1	TRBJ2-1	TGTGCCAGCAGTGAGCCCTTGTCCGGGACAGGGGATGAGCAGTTCTTC	CASSEPLSGTGDEQFF
TRBV6-8	-	-	TRBJ2-2	TGTGCCAGCAGTTACAACGGACAGAACACCGGGGAGCTGTTTTTT	CASSYNGQNTGELFF
TRBV11-3	-	-	TRBJ2-2	TGTGCCAGCAGCTTAGATGCTCCGGGGCCCGGGGAGCTGTTTTTT	CASSLDAPGPGELFF
TRBV5-1	-	-	TRBJ1-1	TGCGCCAGCAGCCGCGGGACGGCGAACACTGAAGCTTTCTTT	CASSRGTANTEAFF
TRBV19	once	-	TRBJ1-5	TGTGCCAGTAGTATGAGGATCGCAAGTCAGCCCCAGCATTTT	CASSMRIASQPQHF
TRBV7-4	once	TRBD1	TRBJ1-6	TGTGCCAGCAGCTCAGGGGGACCGACACCCCTCCACTTT	CASSSGGPTPLHF
TRBV5-1	-	TRBD1	TRBJ2-7	TGCGCCAGCAGCTTCCAGGGGGTACCCTACGAGCAGTACTTC	CASSFQGVPYEQYF
TRBV11-3	once	TRBD1	TRBJ2-3	TGTGCCAGCAGCTTAACAGGGGAATCAGATACGCAGTATTTT	CASSLTGESDTQYF
TRBV5-1	-	-	TRBJ2-1	TGCGCCAGCAGTTCCTCCATGAGTTACAATGAGCAGTTCTTC	CASSSSMSYNEQFF
TRBV19	-	-	TRBJ2-7	TGTGCCAGTAGTATCGCGAAGGGACCCTACGAGCAGTACTTC	CASSIAKGPYEQYF
TRBV29-1	once	TRBD1	TRBJ1-5	TGCAGCGTGGGGGAGGACAGGGTTCAGCCCCAGCATTTT	CSVGEDRVQPQHF
TRBV11-3	-	-	TRBJ2-1	TGTGCCAGCAGCTTATTAAGGGGCCCCGACAATGAGCAGTTCTTC	CASSLLRGPDNEQFF
TRBV23-1	few	TRBD2	TRBJ2-6	TGCGCCAGCAGCCAAGATCTAGCGGGGGCCCGCTCTGGGGCCAACGTCCTGACTTTC	CASSQDLAGARSGANVLTF
TRBV9	-	-	TRBJ1-2	TGTGCCAGCAGCGTAGAGTCGGGGACGCGTGGCTACACCTTC	CASSVESGTRGYTF
TRBV7-1	-	-	TRBJ1-2	TGTGCCAGCAGTTTAGCCGGGCCCGGAGGGTATGGCTACACCTTC	CASSLAGPGGYGYTF
TRBV11-3	-	-	TRBJ1-6	TGTGCCAGCAGCTCAGAAACTGCTATTAATTCACCCCTCCACTTT	CASSSETAINSPLHF
TRBV19	-	TRBD1	TRBJ2-2	TGTGCCAGTAGTATCGGGACAGGGCACACCGGGGAGCTGTTTTTT	CASSIGTGHTGELFF
TRBV6-8	-	-	TRBJ1-1	TGTGCCAGCGAGCGCACAGCAACCCGACGAGGGAACACTGAAGCTTTCTTT	CASERTATRRGNTEAFF
TRBV6-8	-	TRBD1	TRBJ2-2	TGTGCCAGTTCACCGGGACAGGGCTTCAACACCGGGGAGCTGTTTTTT	CASSPGQGFNTGELFF
TRBV6-8	-	TRBD1	TRBJ2-7	TGTGCCAGCAGTCCGGTCGACAGGGGATCCTACGAGCAGTACTTC	CASSPVDRGSYEQYF
TRBV11-3	-	-	TRBJ2-2	TGTGCCAGCGAGGCTGTCCAGGGTCTCACCGGGGAGCTGTTTTTT	CASEAVQGLTGELFF
TRBV28	-	TRBD1	TRBJ1-4	TGTGCCAGCAGCCTTAGTAGACAGGGAAAAGAAAAACTGTTTTTT	CASSLSRQGKEKLFF
TRBV11-3	-	TRBD1	TRBJ2-5	TGTGCCAGCAGCCAGGATTCCGGGACAGGGGGAGAGACCCAGTACTTC	CASSQDSGTGGETQYF
TRBV7-7	-	-	TRBJ1-5	TGTGCCAGCAGCGCAGGGGAGCGCAATCAGCCCCAGCATTTT	CASSAGERNQPQHF
TRBV10-3	-	-	TRBJ1-1	TGTGCCATCAGTGAGTCGGGGGACACTGAAGCTTTCTTT	CAISESGDTEAFF
TRBV19	-	-	TRBJ1-3	TGTGCCAGTGGCGGCACCTCTGGAAACACCATATATTTT	CASGGTSGNTIYF
TRBV28	-	-	TRBJ1-6	TGTGCCAGCAGCCCCGACAGGCAGTATAATTCACCCCTCCACTTT	CASSPDRQYNSPLHF
TRBV6-8	-	-	TRBJ2-6	TGTGCCAGCAGTTTGGCAAGCTCTGGGGCCAACGTCCTGACTTTC	CASSLASSGANVLTF
TRBV7-4	-	TRBD1	TRBJ1-3	TGTGCCAGCAGCTTAGATTTCGCGACAGGGATTGGAAACACCATATATTTT	CASSLDFATGIGNTIYF
TRBV6-8	-	-	TRBJ2-6	TGTGCCAGCAGTTATGGGGGGCTAGGGGCCAACGTCCTGACTTTC	CASSYGGLGANVLTF
TRBV29-1	-	-	TRBJ2-1	TGCAGCGTTGAACTTCCCAACTCCTACAATGAGCAGTTCTTC	CSVELPNSYNEQFF
TRBV11-3	-	TRBD1	TRBJ1-5	TGTGCCAGCAGCTTCTCGGGACAGGGCAATCAGCCCCAGCATTTT	CASSFSGQGNQPQHF
TRBV25-1	-	-	TRBJ1-3	TGTGCCAGCAGTGAAAATACCAGGGCAGGAAACACCATATATTTT	CASSENTRAGNTIYF
TRBV28	-	-	TRBJ2-1	TGTGCCAGCAGTTGGGACGGTAGCTCCTACAATGAGCAGTTCTTC	CASSWDGSSYNEQFF
TRBV19	once	TRBD1	TRBJ2-2	TGTGCCAGTATCGATGCCCCCGGGACAGGGAAAGGAACCGGGGAGCTGTTTTTT	CASIDAPGTGKGTGELFF
TRBV6-8	-	-	TRBJ1-3	TGTGCCAGCAGTCGAGGTCCCAGTAGCTCTGGAAACACCATATATTTT	CASSRGPSSSGNTIYF
TRBV11-3	-	-	TRBJ2-5	TGTGCCAGCAGCTTGGAGGGACAGTGGGAGACCCAGTACTTC	CASSLEGQWETQYF